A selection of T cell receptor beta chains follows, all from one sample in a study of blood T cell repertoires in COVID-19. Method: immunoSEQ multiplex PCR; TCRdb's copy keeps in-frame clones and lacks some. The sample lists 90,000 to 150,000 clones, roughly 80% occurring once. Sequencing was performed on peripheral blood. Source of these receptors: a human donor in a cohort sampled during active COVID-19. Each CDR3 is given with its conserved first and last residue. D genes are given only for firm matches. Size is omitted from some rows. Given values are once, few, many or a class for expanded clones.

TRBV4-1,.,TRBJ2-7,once,TGCGCCAGCAGCCAAGCACTTTCGGTTTACGAGCAGTACTTC,CASSQALSVYEQYF
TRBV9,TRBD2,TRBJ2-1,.,TGTGCCAGCAGCCTGGGACTAGCGGGGTACAATGAGCAGTTCTTC,CASSLGLAGYNEQFF
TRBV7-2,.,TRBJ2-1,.,TGTGCCAGCAGCTTAGGCGGGGCCAACGGGGTGGGTGAGCAGTTCTTC,CASSLGGANGVGEQFF
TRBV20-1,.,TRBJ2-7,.,TGCCCAGACCGAGGTATTCCGTACTTC,CPDRGIPYF
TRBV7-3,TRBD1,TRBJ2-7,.,TGTGCCAGCAGCCACCCCCCCGGGACAGATTCCTACGAGCAGTACTTC,CASSHPPGTDSYEQYF
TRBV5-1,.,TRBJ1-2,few,TGCGCCAGCAGCACCGGAGTGAGTGGCTACACCTTC,CASSTGVSGYTF
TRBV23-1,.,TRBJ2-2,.,TGCGCCAGCAGTCAAAGTTGGTGGAAGGGGAATGAGCCCGGGGAGCTGTTTTTT,CASSQSWWKGNEPGELFF
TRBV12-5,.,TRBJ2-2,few,TGTGCTAGTGGCCTAAAAGACGACAGGACGAGACCCGGGGAGCTGTTTTTT,CASGLKDDRTRPGELFF
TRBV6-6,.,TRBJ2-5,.,TGTGCCAGCACCACCACGGCCCCCCTGGGGAGAGAGACCCAGTACTTC,CASTTTAPLGRETQYF
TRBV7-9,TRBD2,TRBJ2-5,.,TGTGCCAGCAGCTTAATCCCTAGCGGGGGGCAAGAGACCCAGTACTTC,CASSLIPSGGQETQYF
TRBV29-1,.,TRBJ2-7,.,TGCAGCGTTGTCTTTATGGGCTCTTACTCCTACGAGCAGTACTTC,CSVVFMGSYSYEQYF
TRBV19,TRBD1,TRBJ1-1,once,TGTGCCAGTAGTATTGAACCGACAGGGGGTTCTGAAGCTTTCTTT,CASSIEPTGGSEAFF
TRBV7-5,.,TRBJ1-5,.,TGTGCCAGAAGCTTTTGTGGTACAGGGGGCAGGAATCAGCCCCAGCATTTT,CARSFCGTGGRNQPQHF
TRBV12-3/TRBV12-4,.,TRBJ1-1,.,TGTGCCAGCAGTTTAGGGGGGCGCCGGGAAGCTTTCTTT,CASSLGGRREAFF
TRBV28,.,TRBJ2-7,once,TGTGCCAGCACTAAGGCCAGGGCATCCTACGAGCAGTACTTC,CASTKARASYEQYF
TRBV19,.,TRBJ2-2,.,TGTGCCAGTAGTATATGGGGGCCGGTCGGGGAGCTGTTTTTT,CASSIWGPVGELFF
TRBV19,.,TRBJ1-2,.,TGTGCCAGTAGTACTGAGTTCTATGGCTACACCTTC,CASSTEFYGYTF
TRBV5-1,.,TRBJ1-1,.,TGCGCCAGCAGCCCGACAGTTGCCGGGCAAGCTTTCTTT,CASSPTVAGQAFF
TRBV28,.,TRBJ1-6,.,TGTGCCAGCAGAACGAGGTCCTATAATTCACCCCTCCACTTT,CASRTRSYNSPLHF
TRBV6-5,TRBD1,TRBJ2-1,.,TGTGCCAGCAGTTCCGACAGGGGGCTGCGTAGTGAGCAGTTCTTC,CASSSDRGLRSEQFF
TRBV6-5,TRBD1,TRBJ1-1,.,TGTGCCAGCAGATACTTACAGGGGCCCTCCACTGAAGCTTTCTTT,CASRYLQGPSTEAFF
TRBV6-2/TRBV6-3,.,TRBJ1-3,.,TGTGCCAGCAGCCCCTGGACAACTGGAAACACCATATATTTT,CASSPWTTGNTIYF
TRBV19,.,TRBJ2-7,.,TGTGCCAGTAGTATAGACAGGGGTTACGAGCAGTACTTC,CASSIDRGYEQYF
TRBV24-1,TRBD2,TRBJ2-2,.,TGTGCCACCAGTGATCAGGGACTAGCGGGGGTAACCCGGACCGGGGAGCTGTTTTTT,CATSDQGLAGVTRTGELFF
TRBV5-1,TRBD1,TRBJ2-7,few,TGCGCCAGCAGCTCCCGGGGACAGGGGGTCGACGAGCAGTACTTC,CASSSRGQGVDEQYF
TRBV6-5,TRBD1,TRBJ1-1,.,TGTGCCAGCAGTTACCCTGCAGGGGGTGAAGCTTTCTTT,CASSYPAGGEAFF
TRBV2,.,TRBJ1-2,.,TGTGCCAGCAGTGACCAGGGTCGGGATGGCTACACCTTC,CASSDQGRDGYTF
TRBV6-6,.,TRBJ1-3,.,TGTGCCAGCAGTTACCTTAAGCGGGAACCAGAAAACACCATATATTTT,CASSYLKREPENTIYF
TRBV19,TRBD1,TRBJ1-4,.,TGTGCCAGTAACAGGGGGCGCGGTGAAAAACTGTTTTTT,CASNRGRGEKLFF
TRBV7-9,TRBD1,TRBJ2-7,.,TGTGCCAGCAGCCTGGGACAGGGCTACTTTAACGAGCAGTACTTC,CASSLGQGYFNEQYF
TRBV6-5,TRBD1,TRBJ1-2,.,TGTGCCAGCAGGTCCGGACAGGGGTGGGGTGGCTACACCTTC,CASRSGQGWGGYTF
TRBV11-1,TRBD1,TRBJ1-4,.,TGTGCCAGCAGCTTTGAGGGACAGAAGGCGTCGAAACTGTTTTTT,CASSFEGQKASKLFF
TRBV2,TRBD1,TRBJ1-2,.,TGTGCCAGCAGCCGGGACAGAGGAAGTTATGGCTACACCTTC,CASSRDRGSYGYTF
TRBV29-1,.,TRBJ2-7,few,TGCAGCGGCCTCAATCTCGGCGAGCAGTACTTC,CSGLNLGEQYF
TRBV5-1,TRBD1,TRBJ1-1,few,TGCGCCAGCAGCTTGGAAGGGACAGGGGGCAACACTGAAGCTTTCTTT,CASSLEGTGGNTEAFF
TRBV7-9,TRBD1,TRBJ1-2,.,TGTGCCAGCCTCGCGGGACAGGGCCATGGCTACACCTTC,CASLAGQGHGYTF
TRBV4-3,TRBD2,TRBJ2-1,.,TGCGCCAGCAGCCAAGATGTTGTTAGCGGGAGGAGGTATGAGCAGTTCTTC,CASSQDVVSGRRYEQFF
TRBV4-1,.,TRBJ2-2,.,TGCGCCAGCAGCCAAGTCCCCAGCGTGTACACCGGGGAGCTGTTTTTT,CASSQVPSVYTGELFF
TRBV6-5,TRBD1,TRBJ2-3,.,TGTGCCAGCAGCCAGCCGGGACAGGGGTATACGCAGTATTTT,CASSQPGQGYTQYF
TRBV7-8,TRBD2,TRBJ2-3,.,TGTGCCAGCAGCTTAGGGGGACTAGCGGGGCCTAGCACAGATACGCAGTATTTT,CASSLGGLAGPSTDTQYF
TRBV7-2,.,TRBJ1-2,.,TGTGCCAGCAGAGCAGGACAGAACCCTTATGGCTACACCTTC,CASRAGQNPYGYTF
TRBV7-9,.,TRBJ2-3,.,TGTGCCAGCAGCTCTAACCGACAGCCTAGGGGAGATACGCAGTATTTT,CASSSNRQPRGDTQYF
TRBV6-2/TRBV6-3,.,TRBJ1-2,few,TGTGCCAGCAGTTATGACAGTAACTATGGCTACACCTTC,CASSYDSNYGYTF
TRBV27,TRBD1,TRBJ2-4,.,TGTGCCAGCAGTTTCGGGACAGGGACAAACATTCAGTACTTC,CASSFGTGTNIQYF
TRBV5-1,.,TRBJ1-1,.,TGCGCCAGCAGCCCGGGAGAGGTCTTGAACACTGAAGCTTTCTTT,CASSPGEVLNTEAFF